This TCR beta chain was observed in a study of STAT3 mutations in large granular lymphocyte leukemia. The study, taken as a whole, reports: All newly emerging clones after therapy were STAT3 wild type. Treatment regimens differed across patients between samplings. At least one immunodominant TCR beta clonotype appeared in every T-cell large granular lymphocyte leukemia patient. Persisting codominant clonotypes may have hidden a small pathogenic clone.

The data were produced by immunoSEQ multiplex PCR, yet TCRdb's version contains in-frame clones alone and is incomplete. The data show roughly 38,000 clones, around nine tenths seen once. This CDR3 is 15 amino acids long. Germline values: CDR1 KGHSH, CDR2 LQKENI. Trimming removed 2 bases from V and 7 bases from J, with 15 bases in between. Remarks on this clone: Its antigen is not known.

Sample: PBMCs. The chain carries TRBV18 and TRBJ1-5, with D maybe TRBD1 (5 bases). The source is a human donor with T large granular lymphocyte leukemia. Some clones in this sample may be carry-over from other donors' samples. DNA of the CDR3: TGTGCCAGCTCACCAGGGGTGGGGGTCGACCAGCCCCAGCATTTT. Encoded protein: CASSPGVGVDQPQHF. Full variable domain (rest looked up from reference TRBV18 and TRBJ1-5): NAGVMQNPRHLVRRRGQEARLRCSPMKGHSHVYWYRQLPEEGLKFMVYLQKENIIDESGMPKERFSAEFPKEGPSILRIQQVVRGDSAAYFCASSPGVGVDQPQHFGDGTRLSIL.